This T cell receptor (beta chain) was recorded in a study of cytomegalovirus exposure and HLA in healthy donors. Findings of the study overall: TCR beta chains associated with HLA were, in a later analysis, more clonally expanded than equally common others.

Note on this clone: As yet, its antigen is unknown.

The V gene's germline CDR1 is SQVTM and CDR2 ANQGSEA. CDR3 length: 14 residues. V was clipped by 7 bases and J by 5 bases, with 17 bases between them. The study ran its PCR with 60 Vbeta and 13 Jbeta primers. Some clones are missing from TCRdb's copy, which holds only in-frame ones; the method was immunoSEQ multiplex PCR. The repertoire holds under 200,000 clones, with 80% to 85% as singletons. Sequenced: PBMCs. This clonotype originated in a woman aged 18-29 years in good health and CMV-seronegative. V usage is TRBV29-1 and J usage is TRBJ2-2; tentatively, D is TRBD2 (7 bases). CDR3 in DNA: TGCAGCGGAAAAGGGGGAGGGCCGACCGGGGAGCTGTTTTTT. Translated, it gives CSGKGGGPTGELFF.